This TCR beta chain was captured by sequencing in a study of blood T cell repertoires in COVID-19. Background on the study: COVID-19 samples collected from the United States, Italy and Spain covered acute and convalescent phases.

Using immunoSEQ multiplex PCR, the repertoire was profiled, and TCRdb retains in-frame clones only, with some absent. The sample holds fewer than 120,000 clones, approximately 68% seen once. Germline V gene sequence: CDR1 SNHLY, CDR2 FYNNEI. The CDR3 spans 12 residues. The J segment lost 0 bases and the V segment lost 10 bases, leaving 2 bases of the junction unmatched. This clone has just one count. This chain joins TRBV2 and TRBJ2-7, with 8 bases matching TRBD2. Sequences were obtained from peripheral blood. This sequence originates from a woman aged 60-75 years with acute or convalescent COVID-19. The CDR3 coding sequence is TGTGCCACCGGGGGGGGCTCCTACGAGCAGTACTTC. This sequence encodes CATGGGSYEQYF.